The 28 T cell receptor beta chains below all came from one sample that was sequenced in a study of shared clonotypes between healthy human individuals. Assay: immunoSEQ multiplex PCR; the TCRdb copy retains only in-frame clones and omits some. This table has about 590,000 clones, over 95% appearing once. Naive CD8 cells comprised CD45RO-negative, CCR7-positively selected cells, excluding terminally differentiated effector memory CD45RA+ cells. The sample was naive CD8+ T cells sorted from blood. These receptors originate from a young woman in good health.

The chain uses TRBV4-1 and TRBJ1-3; weak D call: TRBD1 (5 bases). There are 16 residues in the CDR3. Looked up from germline, CDR1 is MGHRA and CDR2 is YSYEKL. V was shortened by 1 base and J by 5 bases, with 15 bases between the two germline ends. CDR3 loop: CASSQGAVGERNTIYF. The CDR3 nucleotides are TGCGCCAGCAGCCAAGGGGCCGTGGGGGAGAGAAACACCATATATTTT.

The J gene is TRBJ1-5, the V gene TRBV28; D call uncertain. Germline CDR1 reads MDHEN; CDR2 reads SYDVKM. V was clipped by 6 bases and J by 2 bases, with 14 bases between them. This CDR3 is built from 15 residues. CDR3 sequence: CASSLRGGGNQPQHF. CDR3 sequence (DNA): TGTGCCAGCAGCCTCCGGGGAGGAGGCAATCAGCCCCAGCATTTT. Filled out from reference TRBV28 and TRBJ1-5, the complete variable domain reads DVKVTQSSRYLVKRTGEKVFLECVQDMDHENMFWYRQDPGLGLRLIYFSYDVKMKEKGDIPEGYSVSREKKERFSLILESASTNQTSMYLCASSLRGGGNQPQHFGDGTRLSIL.

The genes are TRBV9 and TRBJ2-2; maybe TRBD2 (6 bases). The CDR3 has 15 amino acids. Trimming stripped 0 bases from V and 0 bases from J, with 6 bases between. CDR1 and CDR2 from the germline V gene are SGDLS and YYNGEE. CDR3 in DNA: TGTGCCAGCAGCGTAGGCGGGACGAACACCGGGGAGCTGTTTTTT. The encoded protein is CASSVGGTNTGELFF.

This chain uses TRBV27 with TRBJ2-1, with 8 positions matching TRBD2. The CDR3 has 14 amino acids. The trim removed 5 bases at V and 4 bases at J, leaving 4 bases unmatched. CDR1 is MNHEY and CDR2 is SMNVEV in the germline V gene (reference sequence). CDR3 in amino acids: CASSQLAEYNEQFF. CDR3 DNA sequence: TGTGCCAGCAGTCAACTAGCGGAATACAATGAGCAGTTCTTC.

This chain connects TRBV4-1 to TRBJ2-4, with no clear D. In germline, CDR1 is MGHRA, CDR2 YSYEKL. This CDR3 spans 18 amino acids. V lost 0 bases and J 1 base, leaving 16 bases between the germline ends. CDR3 sequence reads: CASSQEVFLPGAKNIQYF. CDR3 DNA sequence: TGCGCCAGCAGCCAAGAGGTATTCCTACCTGGGGCCAAAAACATTCAGTACTTC.

The gene calls are TRBV6-4 and TRBJ1-1; D not resolved. The length of the CDR3 is 14 residues. CDR1 is MRHNA, CDR2 SNTAGT, per germline. V lost 0 bases and J lost 3, with 8 bases in between. The CDR3 is CASSDSNIDTEAFF. The CDR3 bases are TGTGCCAGCAGTGACTCTAATATCGACACTGAAGCTTTCTTT.

This chain links TRBV30 with TRBJ1-1; D uncertain. Trimming removed 0 bases from V and 5 bases from J, with 7 bases in between. Germline lookup yields CDR1 GTSNPN and CDR2 SVGIG (reference sequence). This CDR3 spans 12 amino acids. Here the CDR3 DNA reads TGTGCCTGGAGTGTAATCCCGACTGAAGCTTTCTTT. This encodes CAWSVIPTEAFF.

The chain joins TRBV27 to TRBJ1-1; TRBD1 matches at 10 bases. The CDR3 runs 14 residues. V trimming: 3 bases; J trimming: 3 bases; junction bases outside the gene matches: 1. Germline loops: CDR1 MNHEY, CDR2 SMNVEV (reference sequence). This CDR3 is CASSLDRGDTEAFF. The CDR3 bases are TGTGCCAGCAGTTTGGACAGGGGGGACACTGAAGCTTTCTTT.

CDR3 amino acids: CASSEWRAGASKYNEQFF. CDR3 DNA sequence: TGTGCCAGCAGTGAATGGAGAGCGGGAGCATCAAAATACAATGAGCAGTTCTTC. The chain recombines TRBV2 with TRBJ2-1; 8 bases fit TRBD2. The J segment lost 4 bases and the V segment lost 2 bases, leaving 13 bases of the junction unmatched. CDR3 size: 18 residues. Per germline, CDR1 SNHLY and CDR2 FYNNEI.

Of note for this clone: This sample includes further DNA sequences coding for the same CDR3. This chain links TRBV28 with TRBJ2-7; 10 bases fit TRBD2. V trimming: 6 bases; J trimming: 2 bases; junction bases outside the gene matches: 4. The CDR3 contains 14 residues. Germline assignment: CDR1 MDHEN and CDR2 SYDVKM. CDR3 in DNA: TGTGCCAGCAGCCAAGGACTAGCGGCCTACGAGCAGTACTTC. This gives the protein CASSQGLAAYEQYF.

This chain joins TRBV19 and TRBJ1-5; D remains unclear. The germline V and J ends were trimmed by 3 bases and 0 bases, with 9 bases remaining between them. CDR1 is LNHDA and CDR2 is SQIVND in the germline V gene (reference sequence). This CDR3 has 15 amino acids. CDR3 coding DNA: TGTGCCAGTAGTATCGGGCACTATAGCAATCAGCCCCAGCATTTT. It is translated as CASSIGHYSNQPQHF.

The chain uses TRBV19 and TRBJ1-5, with D uncertain. V was shortened by 2 bases and J by 7 bases, with 15 bases between the two germline ends. CDR1 and CDR2 from the germline V gene are LNHDA and SQIVND (reference sequence). The CDR3 extends over 15 amino acids. CDR3 protein: CASSINRADLQPQHF. CDR3 coding DNA: TGTGCCAGTAGTATAAATAGGGCAGACCTCCAGCCCCAGCATTTT.

The chain combines TRBV28 with TRBJ1-5; 7 nucleotides line up with TRBD1. Trimming took 7 bases from V and 4 from J; bases not matched to a gene: 4. The CDR3 has 13 amino acids. Germline V gene data show CDR1 as MDHEN and CDR2 as SYDVKM. CDR3 nucleotides: TGTGCCAGCACCGACAGGGAAAATCAGCCCCAGCATTTT. Translated: CASTDRENQPQHF.

The chain has TRBV7-9 and TRBJ2-1; TRBD2 might be the D (6 bases). The CDR3 length is 13 residues. V lost 5 bases, J lost 8 bases, and 13 bases lay in between. From germline, CDR1 is SEHNR and CDR2 FQNEAQ (reference sequence). Written as DNA, the CDR3 is TGTGCCAGCAGCGATGGGTGGGGGGATGAGCAGTTCTTC. It yields the protein CASSDGWGDEQFF.

The V call is TRBV28, the J call TRBJ1-2, with a weak D call TRBD1 (5 bases). The ends were cut back, 6 bases at V and 6 bases at J, with 26 bases in the middle. The CDR3 consists of 17 residues. The germline CDR1 and CDR2 sequences are MDHEN and SYDVKM. The CDR3 coding sequence is TGTGCCAGCAGCTCGACCGGGGACGGCACCCTTAGTAATGGCTACACCTTC. Its protein is CASSSTGDGTLSNGYTF.

The chain has TRBV19 and TRBJ1-5; D not resolved. There are 13 residues in the CDR3. CDR1 and CDR2 (germline): LNHDA, SQIVND (reference sequence). V lost 6 bases to trimming and J lost 7 bases, with 13 bases between them. The CDR3 sequence: CASSLSFGQPQHF. The CDR3 DNA sequence: TGTGCCAGTAGCCTCTCCTTTGGACAGCCCCAGCATTTT.

Here the CDR3 DNA reads TGTGCCAGCAGTACACTCCCGGGACTAGCGGGAGGGGCATTGGGAGATACGCAGTATTTT. Its protein is CASSTLPGLAGGALGDTQYF. The V call is TRBV28, the J call TRBJ2-3, with 16 bases fitting TRBD2. CDR1 is MDHEN and CDR2 is SYDVKM in the germline V gene. The V segment lost 5 bases and the J segment 5 bases; nucleotides outside the gene matches: 16. This CDR3 has 20 amino acids.

The chain carries TRBV28 and TRBJ2-1, with 9 nucleotides matching TRBD1. The ends lost 6 bases at V and 7 bases at J; junction bases unmatched: 19. In germline, CDR1 is MDHEN, CDR2 SYDVKM. This CDR3 comprises 18 residues. The CDR3, as DNA: TGTGCCAGCAGCCACCCCGGGGAGGTGGACAGGGGTAAGAATGAGCAGTTCTTC. The encoded protein is CASSHPGEVDRGKNEQFF.

This chain joins TRBV5-7 and TRBJ2-5; the D gene could be TRBD1 or TRBD2 (5 bases each). TRBV5-7 belongs to the ORF category, with a function that is uncertain. Trimming stripped 2 bases from V and 8 bases from J, with 10 bases between. This CDR3 comprises 12 residues. The CDR3 region is CASSFRDPTQYF. The CDR3 nucleotides are TGTGCCAGCAGCTTCAGGGACCCAACCCAGTACTTC.

The CDR3 loop is CASSSDRRANYGYTF. CDR3 in DNA: TGTGCCAGCAGCTCGGACAGGCGGGCTAACTATGGCTACACCTTC. V is TRBV5-5 and J is TRBJ1-2; 7 bases match TRBD1. CDR3 length equals 15 residues. V lost 3 bases to trimming and J lost 0 bases; unmatched junction nucleotides: 5. Germline CDR1 is SGHKS and CDR2 is YYEKEE (reference sequence).

The V call is TRBV5-6, the J call TRBJ1-4; D is undetermined. Trimming left V 2 bases short and J 0 bases short, with 8 bases between. This CDR3 contains 15 residues. Germline lookup yields CDR1 SGHDT and CDR2 YYEEEE. As DNA, the CDR3 is TGTGCCAGCAGCTTCTACTCTACAACTAATGAAAAACTGTTTTTT. Translation gives CASSFYSTTNEKLFF.

The V call is TRBV5-6, the J call TRBJ1-1; tentatively, D is TRBD1 (6 bases). V lost 4 bases and J lost 3, with 13 bases in between. Germline loops: CDR1 SGHDT, CDR2 YYEEEE. The CDR3 extends over 14 amino acids. The CDR3 coding sequence is TGTGCCAGCAGCGGGGAGGGGGAGCACACTGAAGCTTTCTTT. Residues: CASSGEGEHTEAFF.

The rearrangement links TRBV28 to TRBJ2-1; 9 positions agree with TRBD2. The ends lost 10 bases at V and 5 bases at J; junction bases unmatched: 12. Germline-derived CDR1 and CDR2 are MDHEN and SYDVKM. This CDR3 comprises 15 residues. CDR3 protein: CATTLSRLADNEQFF. The CDR3, as DNA: TGTGCCACCACGCTGTCTAGACTAGCGGACAATGAGCAGTTCTTC.

V usage is TRBV7-9 and J usage is TRBJ2-3; 8 nucleotides align to TRBD1. With 5 bases clipped from V and 0 bases from J, the junction kept 16 bases outside the gene matches. Germline CDR1 is SEHNR and CDR2 is FQNEAQ (reference sequence). The CDR3 covers 19 residues. CDR3 nucleotides: TGTGCCAGCAGCGCACATGGGACAGGCGGGGCACCAAGCACAGATACGCAGTATTTT. Translation: CASSAHGTGGAPSTDTQYF. Based on the CDR3 plus reference TRBV7-9 and TRBJ2-3, the full variable domain is DTGVSQNPRHKITKRGQNVTFRCDPISEHNRLYWYRQTLGQGPEFLTYFQNEAQLEKSRLLSDRFSAERPKGSFSTLEIQRTEQGDSAMYLCASSAHGTGGAPSTDTQYFGPGTRLTVL.

V and J are TRBV2 and TRBJ2-7; D might be TRBD1 (5 bases). The CDR3 loop spans 15 amino acids. Trimming stripped 6 bases from V and 6 bases from J, with 21 bases between. Germline CDR1 SNHLY, CDR2 FYNNEI. The CDR3 DNA reads as TGTGCCAGCAGCCAACCCGTTGGGGCTTCGGGCGAGCAGTACTTC. Translation gives CASSQPVGASGEQYF.

J is TRBJ2-5 and V is TRBV7-2, with a weak D call TRBD2 (6 bases). V shed 1 base and J shed 5 bases, with 11 bases lying between them. The CDR3 has 14 amino acids. Germline lookup yields CDR1 SGHTA and CDR2 FQGNSA. For the CDR3, the DNA is TGTGCCAGCAGCTTAGGAGCTGGGGGGGAGACCCAGTACTTC. Translating gives CASSLGAGGETQYF. The entire variable domain, with the rest obtained from reference TRBV7-2 and TRBJ2-5, is as follows: GAGVSQSPSNKVTEKGKDVELRCDPISGHTALYWYRQSLGQGLEFLIYFQGNSAPDKSGLPSDRFSAERTGGSVSTLTIQRTQQEDSAVYLCASSLGAGGETQYFGPGTRLLVL.

J is TRBJ2-5 and V is TRBV29-1, with 9 nucleotides matching TRBD2. The germline V gene encodes CDR1 SQVTM and CDR2 ANQGSEA. This CDR3 spans 17 amino acids. CDR3 sequence: CSCTQRTSAPSLETQYF. DNA of the CDR3: TGCAGTTGCACCCAAAGGACTAGCGCGCCCTCCTTAGAGACCCAGTACTTC.

V and J are TRBV5-6 and TRBJ2-3; 11 nucleotides match TRBD2. Trimming removed 3 bases from V and 6 bases from J; junction bases left unmatched: 9. CDR3 length: 16 residues. Germline V CDR1 and CDR2: SGHDT, YYEEEE. CDR3 sequence reads: CASSSTSTSGSDTQYF. The DNA for the CDR3 is TGTGCCAGCAGCTCCACCTCAACTAGCGGGAGTGATACGCAGTATTTT.